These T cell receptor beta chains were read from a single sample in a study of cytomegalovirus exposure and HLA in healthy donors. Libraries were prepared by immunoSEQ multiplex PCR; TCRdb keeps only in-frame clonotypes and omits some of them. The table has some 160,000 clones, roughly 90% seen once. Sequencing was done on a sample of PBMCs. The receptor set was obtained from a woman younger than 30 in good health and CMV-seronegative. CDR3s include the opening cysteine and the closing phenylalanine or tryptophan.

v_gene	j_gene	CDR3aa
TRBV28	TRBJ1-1	CASSFLTGNTEAFF
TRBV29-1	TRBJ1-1	CSVETAPDTEAFF
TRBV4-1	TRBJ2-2	CASSLMGRTNTGELFF
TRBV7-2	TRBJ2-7	CASSFSPWDRADEQYF
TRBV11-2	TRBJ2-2	CASSLAGENTGELFF
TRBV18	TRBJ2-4	CASSSGGAATKNIQYF
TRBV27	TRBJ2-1	CASSPTSGSNEQFF
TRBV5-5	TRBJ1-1	CASTSWGGNTEAFF
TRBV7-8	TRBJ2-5	CASSLARDRGHETQYF
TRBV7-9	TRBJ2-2	CASTPLAGGLNTGELFF
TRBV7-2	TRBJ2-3	CASSLERADTQYF
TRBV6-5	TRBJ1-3	CASRDSGNTIYF
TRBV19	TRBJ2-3	CASSMVGHRLAGGADTQYF
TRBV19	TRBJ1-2	CASSIPGPDRSNYGYTF
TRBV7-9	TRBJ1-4	CASSLGAGLREKLFF
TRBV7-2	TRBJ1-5	CASSLGGGLGNQPQHF
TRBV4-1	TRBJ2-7	CASSLGTGVYEQYF
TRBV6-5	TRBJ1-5	CASTTRSGQPQHF
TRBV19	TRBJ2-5	CASSIGGRETQYF
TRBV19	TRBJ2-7	CASSRDSYYEQYF
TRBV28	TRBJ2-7	CASSSGLGSSYEQYF
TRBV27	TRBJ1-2	CASSFRQNYGYTF
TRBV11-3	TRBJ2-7	CASSPTGGEQYF
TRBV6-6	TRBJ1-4	CASRTGQGVEKLFF
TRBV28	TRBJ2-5	CASSLGTRLGGTQYF
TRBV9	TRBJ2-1	CASSSTPGWSEQFF
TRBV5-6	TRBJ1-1	CASSRDTNTEAFF
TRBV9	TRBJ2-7	CASSVGRTGAEQYF
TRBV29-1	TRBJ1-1	CSVEDSGTGTEAFF